The T cell receptor (beta chain) described here comes from a study of T cells in Graves' hyperthyroidism and ophthalmopathy. Study as a whole: At the time of initial diagnosis and before any treatment, peripheral blood was collected. Study-level points and caveats: A model of 13 V-J features distinguished ophthalmopathy from stable hyperthyroidism. Most expanded thyroid clonotypes above 0.001 recurred in blood.

This sample holds PBMCs from roughly 10 ml fresh peripheral blood. RNA transcripts yielded amplified TCR beta CDR3 regions. The TCR CDR3 was amplified in a first-round RT-PCR using the HTBI primer set. MiXCR was run by TCRdb on the multiplex PCR reads, yielding one entry per CDR3 protein. The data hold around 600,000 distinct CDR3 sequences, with about a sixth observed a single time. The sample holds many counts of this clonotype. The antigen is unknown. The source material was blood. The clonotype originates from a woman aged 40 to 50 with Graves' ophthalmopathy.

The CDR3 region is CASSAAGTATDTQYF. CDR3 coding DNA: TGTGCCAGCAGTGCCGCCGGGACAGCCACAGATACGCAGTATTTT. V is TRBV6-1 and J is TRBJ2-3; TRBD1 matches at 7 bases. V trimming: 4 bases; J trimming: 2 bases; junction bases outside the gene matches: 6. CDR1 MNHNS and CDR2 SASEGT come from the germline V gene. The CDR3 spans 15 residues.